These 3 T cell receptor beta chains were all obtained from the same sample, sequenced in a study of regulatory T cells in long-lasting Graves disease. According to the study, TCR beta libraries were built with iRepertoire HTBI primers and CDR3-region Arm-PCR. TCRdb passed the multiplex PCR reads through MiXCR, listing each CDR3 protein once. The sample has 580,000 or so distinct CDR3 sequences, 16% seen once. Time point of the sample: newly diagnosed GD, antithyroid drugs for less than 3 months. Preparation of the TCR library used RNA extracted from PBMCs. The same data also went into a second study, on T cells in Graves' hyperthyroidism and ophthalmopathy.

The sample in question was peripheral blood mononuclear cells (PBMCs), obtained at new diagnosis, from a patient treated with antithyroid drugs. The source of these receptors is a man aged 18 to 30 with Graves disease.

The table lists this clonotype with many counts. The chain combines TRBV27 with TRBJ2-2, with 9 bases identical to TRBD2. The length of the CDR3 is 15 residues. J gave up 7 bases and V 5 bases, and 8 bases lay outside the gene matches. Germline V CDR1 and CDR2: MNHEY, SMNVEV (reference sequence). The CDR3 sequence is CASSDSGSGVGELFF. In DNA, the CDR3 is TGTGCCAGCAGTGATAGCGGGAGTGGTGTCGGGGAGCTGTTTTTT.

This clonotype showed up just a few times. CDR3 DNA sequence: TGTGCCAGCAGTTATGGACTAGCGGTATCCTACGAGCAGTACTTC. The encoded protein is CASSYGLAVSYEQYF. The chain uses TRBV6-5 and TRBJ2-7, with 10 bases matching TRBD2. Losses at the gene ends were 3 bases for V and 1 base for J; bases not matched to a gene: 3. This CDR3 is built from 15 residues. Germline CDR1 is MNHEY and CDR2 is SVGAGI.

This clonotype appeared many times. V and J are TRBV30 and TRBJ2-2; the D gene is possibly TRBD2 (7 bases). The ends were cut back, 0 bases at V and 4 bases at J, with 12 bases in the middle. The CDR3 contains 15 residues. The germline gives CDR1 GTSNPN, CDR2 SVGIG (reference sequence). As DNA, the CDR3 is TGTGCCTGGAGTGTTAGGGGGAGGGGCACCGGGGAGCTGTTTTTT. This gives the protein CAWSVRGRGTGELFF.